What follows is one T cell receptor beta chain and its context. The data are from a study of blood T cells in healthy people across ages. With a J-beta primer mix and a sample-barcoded 5' primer, a second PCR ran about 7 to 11 cycles. Via MiXCR, TCRdb re-called the 5' RACE reads, giving one row per CDR3 protein. The table shows roughly 1 million distinct CDR3 sequences, with approximately 26% occurring only once. This sample was also put to use in a study of T cells of mothers and their children.

The sequenced material came from blood. The TCR sequence derives from a girl aged 2 to 9 in good health.

The CDR3 sequence is CASSEGGLPNTEAFF. The CDR3 region has the DNA TGTGCCAGCAGCGAGGGGGGACTACCGAACACTGAAGCTTTCTTT. The chain joins TRBV5-4 to TRBJ1-1, with D possibly being TRBD1 (6 bases). Between the trimmed V and J ends, which lost 4 bases and 1 base, there was a span of 14 bases. Looked up from germline, CDR1 is SGHNT and CDR2 is YYREEE (reference sequence). The CDR3 spans 15 residues.